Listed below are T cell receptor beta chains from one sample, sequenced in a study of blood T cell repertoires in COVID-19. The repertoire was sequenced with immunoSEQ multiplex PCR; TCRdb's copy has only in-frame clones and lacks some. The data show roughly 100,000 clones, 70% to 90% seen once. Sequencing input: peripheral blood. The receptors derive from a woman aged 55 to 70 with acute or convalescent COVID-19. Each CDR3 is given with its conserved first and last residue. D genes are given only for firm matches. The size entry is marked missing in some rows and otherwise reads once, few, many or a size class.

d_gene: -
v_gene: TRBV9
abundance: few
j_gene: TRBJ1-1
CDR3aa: CASRGDLGGRGMNTEAFF
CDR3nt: TGTGCCAGCAGAGGCGACCTAGGCGGGCGGGGCATGAACACTGAAGCTTTCTTT

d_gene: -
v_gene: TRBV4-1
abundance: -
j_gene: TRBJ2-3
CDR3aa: CASSQVWTPTDTQYF
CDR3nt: TGCGCCAGCAGCCAAGTTTGGACTCCAACAGATACGCAGTATTTT

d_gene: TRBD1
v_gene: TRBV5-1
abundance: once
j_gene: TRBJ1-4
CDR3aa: CASSLGGTANNEKLFF
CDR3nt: TGCGCCAGCAGCTTAGGGGGGACAGCCAATAATGAAAAACTGTTTTTT

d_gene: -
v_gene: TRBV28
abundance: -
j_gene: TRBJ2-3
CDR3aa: CASSLSGTRGATDTQYF
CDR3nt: TGTGCCAGCAGTTTGTCCGGGACCCGCGGGGCCACAGATACGCAGTATTTT

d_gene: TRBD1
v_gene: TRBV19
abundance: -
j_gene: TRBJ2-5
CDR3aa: CASRITGGQETQYF
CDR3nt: TGTGCCAGTAGGATTACAGGGGGTCAAGAGACCCAGTACTTC

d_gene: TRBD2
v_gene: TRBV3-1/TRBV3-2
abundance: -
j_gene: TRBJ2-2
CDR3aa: CASSPTGLGPYTGELFF
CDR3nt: TGTGCCAGCAGCCCAACGGGACTAGGCCCGTACACCGGGGAGCTGTTTTTT

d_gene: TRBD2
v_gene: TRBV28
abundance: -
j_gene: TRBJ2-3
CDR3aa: CASSPLKSWTSGRVGTDTQYF
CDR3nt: TGTGCCAGCAGTCCGTTAAAATCCTGGACTAGCGGGAGGGTGGGGACGGATACGCAGTATTTT

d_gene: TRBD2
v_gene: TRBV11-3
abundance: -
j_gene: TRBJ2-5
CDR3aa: CASSPVAGGILNRKETQYF
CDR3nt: TGTGCCAGCAGCCCTGTAGCGGGAGGCATTCTTAATAGGAAAGAGACCCAGTACTTC

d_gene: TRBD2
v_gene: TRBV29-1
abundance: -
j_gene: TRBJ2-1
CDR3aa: CSVGPLSTGLARHEQFF
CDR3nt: TGCAGCGTTGGACCCCTCTCGACGGGACTAGCAAGGCATGAGCAGTTCTTC

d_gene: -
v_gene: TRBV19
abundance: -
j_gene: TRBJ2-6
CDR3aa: CASSIDLQGTGANVLTF
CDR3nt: TGTGCCAGTAGTATAGATCTTCAGGGGACCGGGGCCAACGTCCTGACTTTC

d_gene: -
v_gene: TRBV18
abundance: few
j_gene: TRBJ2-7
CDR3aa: CASSTGTLGVGEQYF
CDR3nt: TGTGCCAGCTCGACCGGGACACTTGGAGTCGGCGAGCAGTACTTC

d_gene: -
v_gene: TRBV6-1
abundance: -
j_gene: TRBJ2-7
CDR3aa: CASSEATTVLFYEQYF
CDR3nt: TGTGCCAGCAGTGAAGCGACGACAGTTCTCTTCTACGAGCAGTACTTC

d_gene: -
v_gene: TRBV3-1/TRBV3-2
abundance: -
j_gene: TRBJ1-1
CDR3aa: CASSQGQMNTEAFF
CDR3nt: TGTGCCAGCAGCCAAGGACAGATGAACACTGAAGCTTTCTTT

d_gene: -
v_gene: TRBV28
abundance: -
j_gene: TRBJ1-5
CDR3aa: CASSPVEGLHSNQPQHF
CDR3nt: TGTGCCAGCAGCCCCGTGGAGGGACTACATAGCAATCAGCCCCAGCATTTT

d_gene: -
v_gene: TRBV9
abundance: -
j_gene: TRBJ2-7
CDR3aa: CASSVDGQVYEQYF
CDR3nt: TGTGCCAGCAGCGTTGATGGACAAGTCTACGAGCAGTACTTC

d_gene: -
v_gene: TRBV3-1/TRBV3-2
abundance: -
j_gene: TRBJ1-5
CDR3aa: CASSRLHSNQPQHF
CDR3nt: TGTGCCAGCAGCCGACTTCATAGCAATCAGCCCCAGCATTTT

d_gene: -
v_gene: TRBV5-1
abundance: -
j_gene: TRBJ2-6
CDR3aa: CASSQGLEGANVLTF
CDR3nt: TGCGCCAGCAGCCAAGGCTTAGAGGGAGCCAACGTCCTGACTTTC

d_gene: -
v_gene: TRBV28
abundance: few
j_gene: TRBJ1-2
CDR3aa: CATRGDYGYTF
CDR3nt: TGTGCTACGCGGGGAGACTATGGCTACACCTTC

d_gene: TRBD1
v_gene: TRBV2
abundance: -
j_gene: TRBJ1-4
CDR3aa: CASSGQGGVLNEKLFF
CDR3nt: TGTGCCAGCAGTGGGCAGGGGGGAGTGCTTAATGAAAAACTGTTTTTT

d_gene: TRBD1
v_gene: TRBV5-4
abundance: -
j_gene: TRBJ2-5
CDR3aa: CASSMGTGMVTQYF
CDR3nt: TGTGCCAGCAGCATGGGGACAGGGATGGTGACCCAGTACTTC

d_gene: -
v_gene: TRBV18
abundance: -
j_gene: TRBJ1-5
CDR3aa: CASSRQNQPQHF
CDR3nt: TGTGCCAGCTCTCGACAGAATCAGCCCCAGCATTTT

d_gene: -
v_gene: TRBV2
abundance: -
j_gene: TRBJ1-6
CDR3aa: CASSDTINSPLHF
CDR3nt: TGTGCCAGCAGTGACACTATTAATTCACCCCTCCACTTT

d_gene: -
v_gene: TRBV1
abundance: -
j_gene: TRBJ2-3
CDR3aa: CTSSPYRGRTDTQYF
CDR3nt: TGCACCAGCAGCCCATACAGGGGGAGGACAGATACGCAGTATTTT

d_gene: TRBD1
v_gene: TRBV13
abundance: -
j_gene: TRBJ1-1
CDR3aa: CASRGTVYFEAFF
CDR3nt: TGTGCCAGCAGGGGGACAGTTTATTTTGAAGCTTTCTTT

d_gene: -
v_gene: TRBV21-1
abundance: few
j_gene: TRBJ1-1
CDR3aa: CASSGGGGTEAFF
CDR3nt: TGTGCCAGCAGCGGAGGGGGGGGAACTGAAGCTTTCTTT

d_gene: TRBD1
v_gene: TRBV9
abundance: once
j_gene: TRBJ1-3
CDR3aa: CASSVAPGQSSSGNTIYF
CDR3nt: TGTGCCAGCAGCGTCGCCCCGGGACAGTCAAGCTCTGGAAACACCATATATTTT

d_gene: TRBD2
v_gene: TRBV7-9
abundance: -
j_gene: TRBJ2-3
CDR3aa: CASSFQRVSVRERDTQYF
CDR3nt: TGTGCCAGCAGCTTTCAAAGGGTTTCCGTGCGGGAGCGGGATACGCAGTATTTT

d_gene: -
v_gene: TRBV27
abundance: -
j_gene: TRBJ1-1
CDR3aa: CASRSRGFRDTEAFF
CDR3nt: TGTGCCAGCAGGTCGCGGGGCTTCCGGGACACTGAAGCTTTCTTT

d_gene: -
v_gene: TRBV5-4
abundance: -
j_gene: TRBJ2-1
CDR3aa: CASSPPGLTKGEQFF
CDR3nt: TGTGCCAGCAGCCCGCCGGGACTTACCAAAGGGGAGCAGTTCTTC

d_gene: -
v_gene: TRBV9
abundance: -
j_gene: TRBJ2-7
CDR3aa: CASSVQGSSYEQYF
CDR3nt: TGTGCCAGCAGCGTCCAGGGGTCCTCCTACGAGCAGTACTTC

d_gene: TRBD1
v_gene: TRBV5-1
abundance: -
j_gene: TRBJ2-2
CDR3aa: CASSLGDRNTGELFF
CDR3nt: TGCGCCAGCAGCTTAGGGGACAGGAACACCGGGGAGCTGTTTTTT

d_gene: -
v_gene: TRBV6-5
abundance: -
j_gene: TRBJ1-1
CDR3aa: CASSYGQVTEAFF
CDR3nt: TGTGCCAGCAGTTACGGCCAGGTCACTGAAGCTTTCTTT

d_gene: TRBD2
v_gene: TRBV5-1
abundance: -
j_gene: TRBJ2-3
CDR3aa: CASSSGLRTSGTDTQYF
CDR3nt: TGCGCCAGCAGCTCTGGCCTTAGGACTAGCGGCACAGATACGCAGTATTTT

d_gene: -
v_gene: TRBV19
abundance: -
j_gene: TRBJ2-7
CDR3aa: CASSIRGAGAKYEQYF
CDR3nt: TGTGCCAGTAGTATCCGTGGGGCAGGGGCTAAGTACGAGCAGTACTTC

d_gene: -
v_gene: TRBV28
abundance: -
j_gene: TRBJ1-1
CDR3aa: CASSPMGFSTEAFF
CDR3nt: TGTGCCAGCAGCCCGATGGGCTTTAGCACTGAAGCTTTCTTT

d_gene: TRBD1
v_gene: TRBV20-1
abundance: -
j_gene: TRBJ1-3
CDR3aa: CSASPNRGVGNTIYF
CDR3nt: TGCAGTGCTAGTCCTAACAGGGGTGTTGGAAACACCATATATTTT

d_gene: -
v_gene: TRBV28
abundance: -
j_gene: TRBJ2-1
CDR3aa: CASSFRGRTNEQFF
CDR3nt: TGTGCCAGCAGTTTCAGGGGTCGAACCAATGAGCAGTTCTTC

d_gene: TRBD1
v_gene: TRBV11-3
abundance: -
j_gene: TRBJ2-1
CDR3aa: CASQPGTGDNEQFF
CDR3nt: TGTGCCAGCCAACCCGGGACAGGTGACAATGAGCAGTTCTTC

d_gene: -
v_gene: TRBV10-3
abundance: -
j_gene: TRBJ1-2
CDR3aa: CAISSTSSNYGYTF
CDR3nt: TGTGCCATCAGTTCGACATCCTCTAACTATGGCTACACCTTC

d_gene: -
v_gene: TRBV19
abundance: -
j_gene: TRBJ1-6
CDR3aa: CASSIERNSPLHF
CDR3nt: TGTGCCAGTAGTATAGAGCGAAATTCACCCCTCCACTTT

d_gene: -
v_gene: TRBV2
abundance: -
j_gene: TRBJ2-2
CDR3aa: CASSGQPTTGELFF
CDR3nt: TGTGCCAGCAGTGGACAGCCAACGACCGGGGAGCTGTTTTTT

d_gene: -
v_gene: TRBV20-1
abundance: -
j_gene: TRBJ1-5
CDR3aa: CSASLMGRGQPQHF
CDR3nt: TGCAGTGCTAGTTTAATGGGGAGAGGGCAGCCCCAGCATTTT

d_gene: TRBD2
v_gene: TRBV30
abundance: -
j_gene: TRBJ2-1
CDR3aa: CAWSGGTSGNGDEQFF
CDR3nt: TGTGCCTGGAGTGGGGGGACTAGCGGGAATGGGGATGAGCAGTTCTTC

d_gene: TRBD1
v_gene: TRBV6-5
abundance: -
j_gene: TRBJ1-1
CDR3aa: CASSYSRGVMNTEAFF
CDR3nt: TGTGCCAGCAGTTACAGCAGGGGGGTTATGAACACTGAAGCTTTCTTT

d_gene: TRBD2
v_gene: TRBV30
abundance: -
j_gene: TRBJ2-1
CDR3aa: CAWSPLLAGGPRYNEQFF
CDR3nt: TGTGCCTGGAGTCCCCTACTAGCGGGAGGGCCGAGGTACAATGAGCAGTTCTTC

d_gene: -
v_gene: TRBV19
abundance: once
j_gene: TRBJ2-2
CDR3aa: CASSMAANTGELLF
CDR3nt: TGTGCCAGTAGTATGGCGGCGAACACCGGGGAGCTGCTTTTT

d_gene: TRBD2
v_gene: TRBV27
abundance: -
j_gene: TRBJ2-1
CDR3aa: CASSLQAGAISYNEQFF
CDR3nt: TGTGCCAGCAGTTTACAAGCGGGAGCGATCTCCTACAATGAGCAGTTCTTC

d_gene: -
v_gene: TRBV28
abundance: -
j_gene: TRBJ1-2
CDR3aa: CASTAPAGLNYGYTF
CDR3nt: TGTGCCAGCACCGCCCCGGCCGGGTTGAACTATGGCTACACCTTC

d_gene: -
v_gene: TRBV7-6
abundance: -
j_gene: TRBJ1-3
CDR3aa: CASSRREGSGNTIYF
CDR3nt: TGTGCCAGCAGCCGAAGGGAGGGCTCTGGAAACACCATATATTTT

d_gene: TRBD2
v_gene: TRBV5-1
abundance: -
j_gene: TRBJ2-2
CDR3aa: CASSLFPSGNTGELFF
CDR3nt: TGCGCCAGCAGCTTGTTCCCTAGCGGGAACACCGGGGAGCTGTTTTTT

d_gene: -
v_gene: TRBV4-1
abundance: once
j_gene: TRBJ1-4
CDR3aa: CASSQGWTVLNEKLFF
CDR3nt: TGCGCCAGCAGCCAGGGTTGGACAGTATTAAATGAAAAACTGTTTTTT

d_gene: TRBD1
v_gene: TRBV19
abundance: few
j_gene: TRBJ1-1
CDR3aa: CASSIRGTVNTEAFF
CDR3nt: TGTGCCAGTAGTATAAGGGGGACAGTGAACACTGAAGCTTTCTTT

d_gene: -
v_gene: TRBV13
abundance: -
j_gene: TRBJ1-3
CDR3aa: CASSLFGISGNTIYF
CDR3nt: TGTGCCAGCAGCTTATTTGGCATCTCTGGAAACACCATATATTTT

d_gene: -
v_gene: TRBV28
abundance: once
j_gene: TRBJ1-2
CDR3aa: CASSPSGTPKGYTF
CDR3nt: TGTGCCAGCAGTCCTTCCGGGACACCAAAAGGCTACACCTTC

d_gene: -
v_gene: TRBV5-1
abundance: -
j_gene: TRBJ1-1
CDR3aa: CASSVATNTEAFF
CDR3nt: TGCGCCAGCAGTGTAGCTACGAACACTGAAGCTTTCTTT

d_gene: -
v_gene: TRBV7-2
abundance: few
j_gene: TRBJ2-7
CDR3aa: CASSLDAGSREQYF
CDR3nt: TGTGCCAGCAGCTTAGACGCAGGGTCAAGGGAGCAGTACTTC

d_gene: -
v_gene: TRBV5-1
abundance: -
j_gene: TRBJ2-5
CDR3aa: CASSLAMVRETQYF
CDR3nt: TGCGCCAGCAGCTTGGCTATGGTTAGAGAGACCCAGTACTTC